The clone carrying this TCR beta chain turned up a few times. CDR1 is SEHNR and CDR2 is FQNEAQ in the germline V gene (reference sequence). The CDR3 loop spans 11 amino acids. V dropped 3 bases and J dropped 9 bases, with 8 bases sitting between them. The entry originates in a study of blood T cells in healthy people across ages. PBMCs were isolated at a quantity of at least 7 million per sample. Then a second PCR, running about 6 to 12 cycles, was carried out with a sample-barcoded 5' primer and a J-beta primer mix. MiXCR was run by TCRdb on the 5' RACE reads, yielding one entry per CDR3 protein. The sample contains more than 550,000 distinct CDR3 sequences, 20% to 25% of which appear only once.

The chain is built from TRBV7-9 and TRBJ1-1; no clear D. The sequence came from a man aged 65-85 years in good health. The sample taken for sequencing was blood. The CDR3 is CASSLAPQAFF. In DNA, the CDR3 is TGTGCCAGCAGCTTGGCGCCGCAAGCTTTCTTT.